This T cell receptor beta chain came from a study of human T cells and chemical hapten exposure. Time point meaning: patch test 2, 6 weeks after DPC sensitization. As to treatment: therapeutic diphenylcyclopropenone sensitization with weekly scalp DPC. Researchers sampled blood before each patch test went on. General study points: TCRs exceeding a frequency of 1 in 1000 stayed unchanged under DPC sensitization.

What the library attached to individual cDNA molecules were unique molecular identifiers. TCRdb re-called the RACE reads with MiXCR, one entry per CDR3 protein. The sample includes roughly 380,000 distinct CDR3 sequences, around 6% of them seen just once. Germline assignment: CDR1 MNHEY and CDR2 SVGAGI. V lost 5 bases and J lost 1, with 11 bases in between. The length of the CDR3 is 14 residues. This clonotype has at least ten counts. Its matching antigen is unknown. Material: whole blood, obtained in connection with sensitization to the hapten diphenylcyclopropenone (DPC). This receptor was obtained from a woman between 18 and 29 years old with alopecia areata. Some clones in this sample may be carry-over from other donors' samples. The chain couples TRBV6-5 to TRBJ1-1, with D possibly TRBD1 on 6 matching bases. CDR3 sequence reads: CASSRTEENTEAFF. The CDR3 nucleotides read TGTGCCAGCAGTCGGACAGAGGAGAACACTGAAGCTTTCTTT.